This T cell receptor (beta chain) was recovered during a study of vaccination effects on CD4 cells after COVID-19. Pools of viral peptides were used by the ViraFEST assay to expand antigen-specific CD4+ T cells ahead of sequencing. Following 10 days of culture, CD4+ T cells were isolated. Either the BNT162b2 or mRNA-1273 vaccine was given to participants in two doses. Researchers swapped half the medium for IL-2 medium on both days 3 and 7. Per the germline V gene, CDR1 is LGHNA and CDR2 is YSLEER. The CDR3 is 16 residues long. V lost 1 base, J lost 2 bases, and 15 bases lay in between. A word on this clone: Its antigen is unidentified.

The assay was immunoSEQ multiplex PCR, and TCRdb's table has in-frame clones only and misses some. The data hold 15,000 to 20,000 clones, with 60% to 85% observed a single time. The origin of this receptor is a human donor who received a COVID-19 vaccine. Sequenced material: CD4+ T cells from PBMCs cultured with HCoV-NL63 spike peptides, taken after COVID-19 vaccination. The gene calls are TRBV4-3 and TRBJ2-7; either TRBD1 or TRBD2 may supply D (5 bases each). CDR3: CASSQGGPRETYEQYF. CDR3 coding DNA: TGCGCCAGCAGCCAAGGGGGACCCAGGGAAACCTACGAGCAGTACTTC.